This T cell receptor beta chain was retrieved from a study of T cell changes during pregnancy in multiple sclerosis. Germline V CDR1 and CDR2: LNHDA, SQIVND (reference sequence). V shed 3 bases and J shed 6 bases, with 9 bases lying between them. The CDR3 loop spans 13 amino acids. TCRdb keeps only in-frame clones here, not all; method: immunoSEQ multiplex PCR. The table records approximately 99,000 clones, 90% to 95% of them present only once. The chain is built from TRBV19 and TRBJ1-5; D is ambiguous. The material sequenced was peripheral blood, taken after pregnancy. The sequence derives from a female donor with multiple sclerosis, enrolled in a pregnancy study. DNA for the CDR3: TGTGCCAGTAGTATGGATCGGAGTCAGCCCCAGCATTTT. The encoded protein is CASSMDRSQPQHF.